This record covers a single TCR beta chain. The sample holds other DNA sequences that translate to the same CDR3. Genomic DNA of each subset was evenly split across several immunoSEQ plates. The assay was immunoSEQ multiplex PCR, and TCRdb's table has in-frame clones only and misses some. The sample lists 450,000 to 500,000 clones; approximately 80% were seen once. The germline V gene has CDR1 MDHEN and CDR2 SYDVKM. V was pared by 2 bases and J by 2 bases, with 0 bases between. This CDR3 comprises 11 residues. The data were obtained in a study of shared clonotypes between healthy human individuals. Sequenced sample: PBMCs. The chain employs TRBV28 and TRBJ1-2; D is unclear. This sequence was found in a woman aged 40 to 49 in good health. Some clones in this sample may be carry-over from other donors' samples. The CDR3 loop reads CASSLNYGYTF. In DNA, the CDR3 is TGTGCCAGCAGTTTAAACTATGGCTACACCTTC.